The source of this T cell receptor (beta chain) is a study of beta chain features in type 1 diabetes. This clone was picked up a small number of times. Its antigen is currently unknown. Study-level findings and limits: PCR, the amplification step, might favor shorter templates, equally in patients and controls. When Type 1 diabetes patients were examined, their TCRB CDR3s proved moderately but significantly shorter in all four CD4+ subsets. Insertions were fewer and deletions more numerous at VDJ junctions in type 1 diabetes patients.

This CDR3 has 17 amino acids. In germline, CDR1 is SGHTA, CDR2 FQGNSA. V was pared by 2 bases and J by 4 bases, with 12 bases of the junction left unmatched. Since all of the isolated RNA was reverse transcribed, expressed TCRB transcripts were what got sequenced. Method: immunoSEQ multiplex PCR; TCRdb's copy keeps in-frame clones and lacks some. The sample records 350,000 to 450,000 clones, 10% to 15% being singletons. The sample was naive CD4+ T cells from blood. The chain has TRBV7-2 and TRBJ2-3; 7 nucleotides line up with TRBD1. The TCR was taken from a woman between 18 and 29 years old with type 1 diabetes. CDR3 region: CASSLRDRGLIPDTQYF. CDR3 bases: TGTGCCAGCAGCTTACGCGATAGGGGGCTTATCCCAGATACGCAGTATTTT.